Presented here are 12 T cell receptor beta chains from one specimen sequenced in a study of T-cell reconstitution after alpha-beta-depleted transplantation in children (dated by TCRdb to the mid-2010s). Preparation of the library involved PCR. Sequenced on an Illumina HiSeq 2500. Molecular barcoding was employed in the preparation of TCR libraries, with unique molecular identifiers being used to normalize TCRbeta repertoire quantification. TCRdb reanalyzed the raw reads on its own, using fastp at Q25 for trimming and MiXCR for clone calling, and kept in-frame beta chains. Here each entry gathers all rows of one CDR3 protein and keeps the most common genes and DNA. The sample contains some 100,000 distinct CDR3 sequences, more than 20% of them found a single time. Around 21% of the sample rests with the top ten. This specimen's treatment or condition label, per the study, means: allogeneic hematopoietic cell transplantation with graft depleted of TCRalphabeta T cells and CD19 B cells.

The sequencing used PBMCs, collected before TCRalphabeta/CD19-depleted stem cell transplant. The receptors were sampled from a boy aged 2 to 9 with acute lymphoblastic leukemia, due to receive a stem cell transplant.

This clonotype was observed a few times. The V and J genes are TRBV25-1 and TRBJ2-5; no clear D gene. This CDR3 contains 14 residues. In germline, CDR1 is MGHDK, CDR2 SYGVNS. Trimming cost V 1 base and J 0 bases, with 6 bases left between them. This CDR3 reads CASSEWGYQETQYF. CDR3 in DNA: TGTGCCAGCAGTGAATGGGGATACCAAGAGACCCAGTACTTC. Based on the CDR3 plus reference TRBV25-1 and TRBJ2-5, the full variable domain is EADIYQTPRYLVIGTGKKITLECSQTMGHDKMYWYQQDPGMELHLIHYSYGVNSTEKGDLSSESTVSRIRTEHFPLTLESARPSHTSQYLCASSEWGYQETQYFGPGTRLLVL.

This clonotype has more than one count but fewer than ten. The chain couples TRBV5-4 to TRBJ2-5; unclear D gene. The germline V gene encodes CDR1 SGHNT and CDR2 YYREEE (reference sequence). The V gene lost 3 bases and the J gene lost 7 bases, with 19 bases spanning the gap. This CDR3 contains 15 residues. CDR3 bases: TGTGCCAGCAGCTCCCTTCAGTCTCCGTTCGGGACCCAGTACTTC. Translation: CASSSLQSPFGTQYF.

This clonotype was detected a few times. The chain is built from TRBV5-1 and TRBJ2-7, with D hard to call. Trimming pared 4 bases from V and 2 bases from J, leaving 7 bases between. The CDR3 runs 12 residues. Germline V lookup: CDR1 SGHRS, CDR2 YFSETQ. The CDR3 sequence is CASSDATYEQYF. The CDR3 nucleotides are TGCGCCAGCAGCGACGCAACCTACGAGCAGTACTTC. The whole variable domain, remainder taken from reference TRBV5-1 and TRBJ2-7, is KAGVTQTPRYLIKTRGQQVTLSCSPISGHRSVSWYQQTPGQGLQFLFEYFSETQRNKGNFPGRFSGRQFSNSRSEMNVSTLELGDSALYLCASSDATYEQYFGPGTRLTVT.

J is TRBJ2-5 and V is TRBV6-1; 10 positions agree with TRBD2. This CDR3 spans 16 amino acids. Looked up from germline, CDR1 is MNHNS and CDR2 is SASEGT. Trimming at V came to 4 bases and at J to 2 bases, leaving 7 bases not matched to a gene. For the CDR3, the DNA is TGTGCCAGCAGTGCTGGACTAGCGGAGCCTCAAGAGACCCAGTACTTC. Translation gives CASSAGLAEPQETQYF.

CDR3 bases: TGTGCCAGCAGCCAAGCAACAGGGGCGGGCGGAAACACCATATATTTT. Translation: CASSQATGAGGNTIYF. V usage is TRBV3-1 and J usage is TRBJ1-3; 7 bases map to TRBD1. CDR1 and CDR2 from the germline V gene are LGHDT and YNNKEL (reference sequence). The CDR3 covers 16 residues. With 1 base clipped from V and 4 bases from J, the junction kept 7 bases outside the gene matches. Full variable domain (missing parts from reference TRBV3-1 and TRBJ1-3): DTAVSQTPKYLVTQMGNDKSIKCEQNLGHDTMYWYKQDSKKFLKIMFSYNNKELIINETVPNRFSPKSPDKAHLNLHINSLELGDSAVYFCASSQATGAGGNTIYFGEGSWLTVV.

The chain is built from TRBV28 and TRBJ2-1; 8 nucleotides agree with TRBD2. The junction had 14 bases not matched to a gene; V was cut back by 3 bases and J by 7 bases. Germline V CDR1 and CDR2: MDHEN, SYDVKM. This CDR3 is built from 17 residues. CDR3 DNA sequence: TGTGCCAGCAGTTTTTGGGTTAGCGGGAACTCGCGGAATGAGCAGTTCTTC. Its protein is CASSFWVSGNSRNEQFF. The complete variable domain, with remaining parts taken from reference TRBV28 and TRBJ2-1, reads DVKVTQSSRYLVKRTGEKVFLECVQDMDHENMFWYRQDPGLGLRLIYFSYDVKMKEKGDIPEGYSVSREKKERFSLILESASTNQTSMYLCASSFWVSGNSRNEQFFGPGTRLTVL.

There are a few counts of this clonotype. This chain links TRBV5-1 with TRBJ2-7, with D tentatively TRBD2 (5 bases). V gave up 4 bases and J gave up 3 bases, with 14 bases separating them. CDR3 length: 14 amino acids. Germline V CDR1 and CDR2: SGHRS, YFSETQ. Here the CDR3 DNA reads TGCGCCAGCAGCCCCAGCGGAGGAAACTACGAGCAGTACTTC. This encodes CASSPSGGNYEQYF.

Note on this clonotype: Relative to the germline gene, one junction end is altered; a read error may explain this. This rearrangement joins TRBV7-2 to TRBJ2-1; D unclear. CDR1 SGHTA and CDR2 FQGNSA come from the germline V gene. The CDR3 loop spans 14 amino acids. The CDR3 DNA reads TGTCCCAGCAGCCCAATGGCGAGTACCGCTGAGCAGTTCTTC. Its translation is CPSSPMASTAEQFF.

The J gene is TRBJ2-2, the V gene TRBV5-1; no firm D call. Germline V gene lookup returns CDR1 SGHRS and CDR2 YFSETQ. Trimming left V 1 base short and J 0 bases short, with 7 bases between. This CDR3 region has 15 residues. Here the CDR3 DNA reads TGCGCCAGCAGCTTGAGCAGCTCGAACACCGGGGAGCTGTTTTTT. Translation gives CASSLSSSNTGELFF.

The chain is built from TRBV15 and TRBJ1-1; TRBD1 matches at 8 bases. Per the germline V gene, CDR1 is LNHNV and CDR2 is YYDKDF (reference sequence). This CDR3 spans 15 amino acids. With 0 bases clipped from V and 8 bases from J, the junction kept 8 bases outside the gene matches. CDR3 sequence: CATSREPGGRLEAFF. The CDR3 DNA sequence: TGTGCCACCAGCAGAGAACCAGGGGGCCGACTCGAAGCTTTCTTT.

The CDR3 loop is CASSFGGNGNTIYF. For the CDR3, the DNA is TGTGCCAGCAGTTTCGGAGGGAACGGAAACACCATATATTTT. The V call is TRBV12-3 or TRBV12-4, the J call TRBJ1-3; D is unresolved. The CDR3 loop spans 14 amino acids. V was pared by 3 bases and J by 4 bases, with 10 bases between.

This clonotype turned up a few times. The chain recombines TRBV5-1 with TRBJ1-2; D remains unclear. The CDR3 contains 14 residues. The germline V and J ends were trimmed by 0 bases and 4 bases, with 10 bases remaining between them. Per germline, CDR1 SGHRS and CDR2 YFSETQ. CDR3 sequence (DNA): TGCGCCAGCAGCTTGGCAACAGACCTCTATGGCTACACCTTC. Translation gives CASSLATDLYGYTF.